The 30 T cell receptor beta chains given below trace back to one sample, sequenced in a study of T cells after somatic rescue of genetic block. Clones were read by immunoSEQ multiplex PCR, and TCRdb kept only the in-frame ones, dropping some. The repertoire consists of about 72,000 clones, with approximately 90% occurring once and the leading ten covering 2.8%. What was sequenced was peripheral blood mononuclear cells (PBMCs). The source is a man aged 25 to 40.

The chain employs TRBV5-4 and TRBJ2-1; D is unresolved. V was cut by 0 bases and J by 7 bases, with 5 bases left in between. Germline lookup yields CDR1 SGHNT and CDR2 YYREEE (reference sequence). The CDR3 has 12 amino acids. CDR3 sequence reads: CASSLVRNEQFF. The CDR3 DNA is TGTGCCAGCAGCTTGGTTCGGAATGAGCAGTTCTTC.

The J gene is TRBJ2-1, the V gene TRBV9; D possibly corresponds to TRBD1 (5 bases). The CDR3 length is 14 residues. The germline V and J ends were trimmed by 0 bases and 6 bases, with 10 bases remaining between them. CDR1 is SGDLS, CDR2 YYNGEE, per germline. CDR3 bases: TGTGCCAGCAGCGTAGTAGGTCAGGGCAATGAGCAGTTCTTC. This encodes CASSVVGQGNEQFF.

In nucleotides, the CDR3 is TGTGCCAGCAGCGCCGGGGGAGGACACGAGCAGTACTTC. Its translation: CASSAGGGHEQYF. This chain links TRBV2 with TRBJ2-7; tentatively, D is TRBD2 (6 bases). This CDR3 has 13 amino acids. Germline V gene sequence: CDR1 SNHLY, CDR2 FYNNEI. V gave up 6 bases and J gave up 5 bases, with 14 bases separating them.

The chain has TRBV28 and TRBJ2-1; D not resolved. Trimming stripped 2 bases from V and 10 bases from J, with 9 bases between. This CDR3 contains 12 residues. The germline V gene encodes CDR1 MDHEN and CDR2 SYDVKM. The DNA of the CDR3 is TGTGCCAGCAGTTTAGGTGGAGAAGAGCAGTTCTTC. It translates to CASSLGGEEQFF.

CDR3 sequence: CASSVGGIATGELFF. In DNA form, the CDR3 reads TGTGCCAGCAGCGTAGGAGGCATAGCCACCGGGGAGCTGTTTTTT. J is TRBJ2-2 and V is TRBV9; D call uncertain. The CDR3 sequence is 15 residues long. Deletions cut 0 bases from V and 4 bases from J, with 10 bases between. From germline, CDR1 is SGDLS and CDR2 YYNGEE. Using reference TRBV9 and TRBJ2-2 for the parts outside the CDR3, the full variable domain is DSGVTQTPKHLITATGQRVTLRCSPRSGDLSVYWYQQSLDQGLQFLIQYYNGEERAKGNILERFSAQQFPDLHSELNLSSLELGDSALYFCASSVGGIATGELFFGEGSRLTVL.

V usage is TRBV19 and J usage is TRBJ1-1; D gene ambiguous. V lost 2 bases and J 7 bases, leaving 8 bases between the germline ends. The germline CDR1 and CDR2 sequences are LNHDA and SQIVND (reference sequence). The CDR3 contains 12 residues. The CDR3 region is CASSIMGSEAFF. The CDR3 DNA reads as TGTGCCAGTAGTATAATGGGCAGTGAAGCTTTCTTT.

This chain joins TRBV6-6 and TRBJ2-7; 9 nucleotides line up with TRBD1. Trimming at V came to 0 bases and at J to 2 bases, leaving 5 bases not matched to a gene. The CDR3 covers 16 residues. The germline gives CDR1 MNHNY, CDR2 SVGAGI (reference sequence). The CDR3 DNA reads TGTGCCAGCAGTTACTCTGGCCGACAGGGGGCCTACGAGCAGTACTTC. Translated, it gives CASSYSGRQGAYEQYF.

This clone has just a few counts. V gene TRBV2 combines with J gene TRBJ1-2, with D unclear. V was cut by 3 bases and J by 0 bases, with 5 bases left in between. This CDR3 has 13 residues. Looked up from germline, CDR1 is SNHLY and CDR2 is FYNNEI. In DNA, the CDR3 is TGTGCCAGCAGTGACACAGCTAACTATGGCTACACCTTC. Residues: CASSDTANYGYTF.

This chain joins TRBV6-6 and TRBJ2-3; D gene ambiguous. This CDR3 comprises 14 residues. The germline gives CDR1 MNHNY, CDR2 SVGAGI (reference sequence). The V and J ends lost 0 bases and 11 bases respectively, with 15 bases between them. CDR3 protein: CASSYSGQAPGQYF. The CDR3 DNA reads as TGTGCCAGCAGTTACTCGGGCCAGGCGCCTGGGCAGTATTTT.

This clone was seen a single time. The chain combines TRBV28 with TRBJ2-4; no reliable D call. V lost 5 bases to trimming and J lost 6 bases, with 14 bases between them. The CDR3 extends over 14 amino acids. Germline values: CDR1 MDHEN, CDR2 SYDVKM. CDR3 sequence: CASSPYRVGNIQYF. For the CDR3, the DNA is TGTGCCAGCAGTCCCTACCGAGTGGGAAACATTCAGTACTTC.

The gene calls are TRBV27 and TRBJ1-5, with D perhaps TRBD1 (5 bases). The CDR3 sequence is 14 residues long. The germline V gene encodes CDR1 MNHEY and CDR2 SMNVEV (reference sequence). Trimming removed 5 bases from V and 3 bases from J, with 11 bases in between. CDR3 region: CASSITGLNQPQHF. The CDR3 nucleotides read TGTGCCAGCAGTATCACAGGACTCAATCAGCCCCAGCATTTT.

V usage is TRBV7-2 and J usage is TRBJ1-3; possible D gene TRBD1, 5 bases. Trimming took off 4 bases at V and 1 base at J, with 8 bases between the two ends. The CDR3 spans 14 residues. Germline values: CDR1 SGHTA, CDR2 FQGNSA. This CDR3 is CASSSGPSGNTIYF. CDR3 coding DNA: TGTGCCAGCAGCTCGGGGCCGTCTGGAAACACCATATATTTT.

On this clone: The sample contains more than one DNA sequence encoding this CDR3. The chain carries TRBV7-2 and TRBJ1-3; no clear D gene. V was shortened by 1 base and J by 0 bases, with 4 bases between the two germline ends. CDR1 is SGHTA and CDR2 is FQGNSA in the germline V gene. CDR3 length: 14 amino acids. The CDR3 spells CASSLGSSGNTIYF. The CDR3 DNA reads as TGTGCCAGCAGCTTAGGCAGCTCTGGAAACACCATATATTTT. Supplemented by reference TRBV7-2 and TRBJ1-3, the full variable domain reads GAGVSQSPSNKVTEKGKDVELRCDPISGHTALYWYRQSLGQGLEFLIYFQGNSAPDKSGLPSDRFSAERTGGSVSTLTIQRTQQEDSAVYLCASSLGSSGNTIYFGEGSWLTVV.

This chain joins TRBV5-1 and TRBJ2-1; D tentatively fits TRBD1 or TRBD2 (6 bases each). The CDR3 runs 16 residues. Germline V gene data show CDR1 as SGHRS and CDR2 as YFSETQ. Trimming removed 1 base from V and 6 bases from J, with 17 bases in between. CDR3: CASSLKGEAKGNEQFF. For the CDR3, the DNA is TGCGCCAGCAGCTTGAAGGGGGAGGCCAAGGGCAATGAGCAGTTCTTC.

The J gene is TRBJ2-3, the V gene TRBV30; 9 bases are a match to TRBD2. CDR1 and CDR2 from the germline V gene are GTSNPN and SVGIG (reference sequence). J lost 1 base, V lost 0 bases, and 2 bases had no gene match. This CDR3 has 15 amino acids. The CDR3 here is CAWSVLAGRTDTQYF. DNA of the CDR3: TGTGCCTGGAGTGTACTAGCGGGTCGCACAGATACGCAGTATTTT.

This chain connects TRBV29-1 to TRBJ2-2; TRBD2 matches at 8 bases. Trimming removed 0 bases from V and 4 bases from J; junction bases left unmatched: 7. The CDR3 spans 16 residues. CDR1 is SQVTM, CDR2 ANQGSEA, per germline. The CDR3 sequence: CSVEEMAGGRTGELFF. The DNA for the CDR3 is TGCAGCGTTGAAGAGATGGCGGGGGGCCGCACCGGGGAGCTGTTTTTT.

The rearrangement uses TRBV4-1 and TRBJ2-7; no clear D. The CDR3 is made up of 16 amino acids. Germline-derived CDR1 and CDR2 are MGHRA and YSYEKL. Trimming cost V 4 bases and J 0 bases, with 16 bases left between them. The CDR3 DNA reads as TGCGCCAGCAGCCCCTCCACCGGATTCAGCTCCTACGAGCAGTACTTC. Its protein product is CASSPSTGFSSYEQYF.

This chain connects TRBV7-8 to TRBJ2-1, with TRBD2 identical over 10 bases. CDR1 SGHVS and CDR2 FQNEAQ come from the germline V gene. The junction had 12 bases not matched to a gene; V was cut back by 2 bases and J by 5 bases. This CDR3 is 18 amino acids long. The DNA of the CDR3 is TGTGCCAGCAGCTTATTGGCTAGCGGGGGTTTCGGCAACAATGAGCAGTTCTTC. It codes for CASSLLASGGFGNNEQFF.

The chain carries TRBV10-3 and TRBJ2-7; TRBD1 matches at 9 bases. There are 14 residues in the CDR3. Per germline, CDR1 ENHRY and CDR2 SYGVKD. The V and J ends lost 11 bases and 3 bases, in that order; junction bases with no gene match: 11. This CDR3 is CAAGSGTGIYEQYF. DNA of the CDR3: TGTGCCGCGGGATCCGGGACAGGGATCTACGAGCAGTACTTC.

This chain links TRBV12-5 with TRBJ2-7; weak D call: TRBD1 (6 bases). The CDR3 is 16 amino acids. V lost 0 bases to trimming and J lost 1 base, with 13 bases between them. Germline CDR1 and CDR2: LGHNT and FRNRAP. The CDR3 sequence: CASGLVRTGTSYEQYF. The CDR3 DNA is TGTGCTAGTGGTTTGGTGCGGACCGGGACATCCTACGAGCAGTACTTC. The full variable domain, rest sourced from reference TRBV12-5 and TRBJ2-7, is DARVTQTPRHKVTEMGQEVTMRCQPILGHNTVFWYRQTMMQGLELLAYFRNRAPLDDSGMPKDRFSAEMPDATLATLKIQPSEPRDSAVYFCASGLVRTGTSYEQYFGPGTRLTVT.

The CDR3 reads CASSIGVGETQYF. CDR3 DNA sequence: TGTGCCAGTAGTATAGGAGTCGGCGAGACCCAGTACTTC. This chain uses TRBV19 with TRBJ2-5, with D hard to call. With 1 base removed from V and 5 bases from J, the gap between germline ends came to 8 bases. This CDR3 region has 13 residues. CDR1 and CDR2 from the germline V gene are LNHDA and SQIVND (reference sequence).

The J gene is TRBJ1-1, the V gene TRBV4-1; D unresolved. The CDR3 length is 13 residues. The germline CDR1 and CDR2 sequences are MGHRA and YSYEKL. The V gene lost 7 bases and the J gene lost 6 bases, with 15 bases spanning the gap. CDR3 sequence: CASMQLGAAEAFF. The CDR3 coding sequence is TGCGCCAGCATGCAGTTGGGTGCCGCTGAAGCTTTCTTT.

The V call is TRBV7-9, the J call TRBJ1-6, with 7 bases fitting TRBD1. V was pared by 4 bases and J by 14 bases, with 17 bases of the junction left unmatched. The CDR3 has 16 residues. Germline-derived CDR1 and CDR2 are SEHNR and FQNEAQ (reference sequence). The CDR3, as DNA: TGTGCCAGCAGCTCATCCCGGACAGGCCAGAATGGGGCCCTCCACTTT. Translation: CASSSSRTGQNGALHF.

The V call is TRBV18, the J call TRBJ2-5; the D is unclear. Germline V gene data show CDR1 as KGHSH and CDR2 as LQKENI. With 0 bases removed from V and 5 bases from J, the gap between germline ends came to 4 bases. The CDR3 spans 12 residues. CDR3 sequence: CASSPPSETQYF. CDR3 DNA: TGTGCCAGCTCACCACCCTCGGAGACCCAGTACTTC.

The chain's CDR3 is CASSFASSGFYNEQFF. Here the CDR3 DNA reads TGTGCCAGCAGCTTCGCATCGTCAGGATTCTACAATGAGCAGTTCTTC. The rearrangement links TRBV7-9 to TRBJ2-1; D gene uncertain. V lost 3 bases to trimming and J lost 3 bases, with 15 bases between them. This CDR3 is built from 16 residues. Germline lookup yields CDR1 SEHNR and CDR2 FQNEAQ (reference sequence).

The rearrangement uses TRBV4-2 and TRBJ2-3; 8 bases fit TRBD2. From germline, CDR1 is LGHNA and CDR2 YNFKEQ. The CDR3 sequence is 17 residues long. V was pared by 1 base and J by 5 bases, with 11 bases of the junction left unmatched. CDR3 in DNA: TGTGCCAGCAGCCAAGCATTTCCGGGACTAGGGGTAGATACGCAGTATTTT. This translates into CASSQAFPGLGVDTQYF.

The chain recombines TRBV7-9 with TRBJ2-7; D may match TRBD1 or TRBD2 (5 bases each). The CDR3 is 14 amino acids. Between the trimmed V and J ends, which lost 5 bases and 1 base, there was a span of 12 bases. Per germline, CDR1 SEHNR and CDR2 FQNEAQ (reference sequence). The CDR3 coding sequence is TGTGCCAGCAGCCTGGGGGTGGGGTCCTACGAGCAGTACTTC. As protein: CASSLGVGSYEQYF.

The chain carries TRBV18 and TRBJ1-1; the D is unclear. The germline gives CDR1 KGHSH, CDR2 LQKENI. Trimming left V 10 bases short and J 1 base short, with 13 bases between. The CDR3 is made up of 13 amino acids. As DNA, the CDR3 is TGTGCCACCGAAGGGCAGCCGAACACTGAAGCTTTCTTT. This codes for CATEGQPNTEAFF.

This chain joins TRBV7-2 and TRBJ1-1, with D uncertain. The CDR3 runs to 14 residues. Trimming removed 7 bases from V and 3 bases from J, with 15 bases in between. Germline CDR1 SGHTA, CDR2 FQGNSA. CDR3 region: CASIVTAPHTEAFF. CDR3 bases: TGTGCCAGCATAGTCACAGCCCCCCACACTGAAGCTTTCTTT.

The chain links TRBV5-6 to TRBJ2-1; 8 bases agree with TRBD2. This CDR3 contains 19 residues. Trimming cost V 2 bases and J 7 bases; bases outside gene matches: 20. The V gene's germline CDR1 is SGHDT and CDR2 YYEEEE. The CDR3 nucleotides read TGTGCCAGCAGCTTTTTCATCTTTAGTCCCGCGGGAGGTGGTAATGAGCAGTTCTTC. Protein sequence: CASSFFIFSPAGGGNEQFF.